The 18 T cell receptor beta chains listed next were all sequenced from one sample in a study of CD8+ T cells in alopecia areata. Treatment specified: oral pan-JAK inhibitor, 5-10 mg twice daily. In each case, RNA was isolated and then reverse transcribed into cDNA as the sequencing template. The data were produced by immunoSEQ multiplex PCR, yet TCRdb's version contains in-frame clones alone and is incomplete. This table has about 290,000 clones, over 45% appearing once. This material consisted of CD4+ T cells sorted from blood, taken at week 24, from a patient treated with tofacitinib. These receptors were collected from a human donor with alopecia areata.

In this sample, this clone turned up once. The chain employs TRBV29-1 and TRBJ2-1; no clear D. Trimming removed 2 bases from V and 1 base from J, with 9 bases in between. CDR1 is SQVTM, CDR2 ANQGSEA, per germline. The CDR3 contains 14 residues. CDR3 sequence reads: CSVEKGWSYNEQFF. CDR3 bases: TGCAGCGTTGAAAAGGGTTGGTCCTACAATGAGCAGTTCTTC.

This chain links TRBV29-1 with TRBJ1-1; D is uncertain. The germline V and J ends were trimmed by 4 bases and 0 bases, with 9 bases remaining between them. Germline V gives CDR1 SQVTM, CDR2 ANQGSEA. The CDR3 is 13 amino acids. The CDR3 here is CSVGKIMNTEAFF. CDR3 DNA sequence: TGCAGCGTTGGGAAGATCATGAACACTGAAGCTTTCTTT.

The chain combines TRBV6-5 with TRBJ1-2, with 7 positions matching TRBD1. The V gene's germline CDR1 is MNHEY and CDR2 SVGAGI. Trimming took 0 bases from V and 5 from J; bases not matched to a gene: 6. CDR3 length: 15 residues. CDR3 bases: TGTGCCAGCAGTTACTCGACAGGGTCCATATATGGCTACACCTTC. This gives the protein CASSYSTGSIYGYTF.

The table lists this clone with a few counts. The genes are TRBV27 and TRBJ1-2; no firm D call. Germline values: CDR1 MNHEY, CDR2 SMNVEV (reference sequence). This CDR3 spans 13 amino acids. V was trimmed by 5 bases and J by 4 bases, leaving 11 bases between them. In DNA, the CDR3 is TGTGCCAGCAGTCCGTCGACACTCTATGGCTACACCTTC. Translating gives CASSPSTLYGYTF.

Regarding this clone: Other DNA sequences within the sample encode an identical CDR3. The V and J genes are TRBV2 and TRBJ1-5, with 8 bases aligning to TRBD1. J lost 2 bases, V lost 6 bases, and 0 bases had no gene match. Germline CDR1 and CDR2: SNHLY and FYNNEI. The CDR3 length is 13 residues. CDR3 in DNA: TGTGCCAGCAGGGACAGGGGCAATCAGCCCCAGCATTTT. This codes for CASRDRGNQPQHF. Using reference TRBV2 and TRBJ1-5 for the parts outside the CDR3, the full variable domain is EPEVTQTPSHQVTQMGQEVILRCVPISNHLYFYWYRQILGQKVEFLVSFYNNEISEKSEIFDDQFSVERPDGSNFTLKIRSTKLEDSAMYFCASRDRGNQPQHFGDGTRLSIL.

V usage is TRBV5-1 and J usage is TRBJ2-3; 9 bases line up with TRBD1. The CDR3 loop spans 17 amino acids. V dropped 3 bases and J dropped 5; count of bases not matched to a gene: 13. Looked up from germline, CDR1 is SGHRS and CDR2 is YFSETQ. CDR3: CASSWEGQGSKRDTQYF. CDR3 DNA: TGCGCCAGCAGCTGGGAGGGACAGGGTTCAAAGCGAGATACGCAGTATTTT.

This clone was seen once. The chain combines TRBV4-1 with TRBJ2-2, with TRBD2 as a possible D gene (5 bases). The length of the CDR3 is 17 residues. The V end was cut by 0 bases, the J end by 2 bases, with 13 bases between. From germline, CDR1 is MGHRA and CDR2 YSYEKL. The DNA for the CDR3 is TGCGCCAGCAGCCAAGACGGGGTAGCCCTTAACACCGGGGAGCTGTTTTTT. Its translation is CASSQDGVALNTGELFF.

The J gene is TRBJ1-6, the V gene TRBV7-9; perhaps TRBD1 as D (5 bases). V lost 5 bases and J lost 7, with 15 bases in between. Germline values: CDR1 SEHNR, CDR2 FQNEAQ (reference sequence). CDR3 length: 15 residues. CDR3: CASSTWDPSNSPLHF. CDR3 DNA sequence: TGTGCCAGCAGCACCTGGGACCCTTCAAATTCACCCCTCCACTTT.

The chain carries TRBV7-9 and TRBJ1-4; 7 bases agree with TRBD1. Germline V gene sequence: CDR1 SEHNR, CDR2 FQNEAQ (reference sequence). The CDR3 is 15 residues long. V gave up 5 bases and J gave up 5 bases; unmatched junction bases: 8. In DNA form, the CDR3 reads TGTGCCAGCAGCCAACAGGGACAGCCCAATGAAAAACTGTTTTTT. Translated: CASSQQGQPNEKLFF.

Regarding this clone: This CDR3 fails to terminate in the conserved phenylalanine or tryptophan, so it likely reflects a read error. The limits of the CDR3 on the DNA are not certain, so only TCRdb's listed CDR3 is given. This chain joins TRBV29-1 and TRBJ1-1. Germline V gene lookup returns CDR1 SQVTM and CDR2 ANQGSEA. The CDR3 length is 13 residues, termini included. The CDR3 reads CSVEDPLSWLPRG.

This clone has only a few counts. This chain connects TRBV25-1 to TRBJ1-3, with 7 bases fitting TRBD1. V shed 5 bases and J 6 bases; nucleotides not matched to a gene: 4. In germline, CDR1 is MGHDK, CDR2 SYGVNS. CDR3 length: 13 amino acids. CDR3 coding DNA: TGTGCCAGCAGTCCAGGGGGTATAAACACCATATATTTT. It yields the protein CASSPGGINTIYF.

The chain carries TRBV6-5 and TRBJ2-7; TRBD2 agrees at 7 bases. Germline-derived CDR1 and CDR2 are MNHEY and SVGAGI. V lost 2 bases, J lost 7 bases, and 5 bases stayed unmatched. The CDR3 is made up of 13 amino acids. DNA for the CDR3: TGTGCCAGCAGTTACCGGGCAGCGGGGGAGCAGTACTTC. Translation gives CASSYRAAGEQYF.

The CDR3, as DNA: TGCGCCAGCAGCTTGGATGGGGTTTATGAGCAGTTCTTC. Translation gives CASSLDGVYEQFF. The V call is TRBV5-1, the J call TRBJ2-1; D gene unclear. Trimming cost V 0 bases and J 8 bases, with 9 bases left between them. Germline loops: CDR1 SGHRS, CDR2 YFSETQ. CDR3 length equals 13 residues.

This sequence joins TRBV6-4 and TRBJ2-7, with TRBD1 matching over 7 bases. This CDR3 comprises 14 residues. J was trimmed by 0 bases and V by 6 bases; bases with no gene match: 5. Germline CDR1 MRHNA, CDR2 SNTAGT. The CDR3 loop reads CASRTGSSSYEQYF. The CDR3 DNA is TGTGCCAGCAGGACAGGGAGCTCCTCCTACGAGCAGTACTTC.

In its sample, this clone was seen a few times. The chain uses TRBV7-9 and TRBJ1-3, with D hard to call. Germline V gene sequence: CDR1 SEHNR, CDR2 FQNEAQ (reference sequence). The CDR3 consists of 15 residues. Trimming cost V 3 bases and J 0 bases, with 9 bases left between them. The CDR3 nucleotides are TGTGCCAGCAGCTTTGGCCATAACTCTGGAAACACCATATATTTT. Its translation is CASSFGHNSGNTIYF.

In the case of this clone: The same CDR3 is also encoded by other DNA sequences in this sample. The gene calls are TRBV15 and TRBJ1-5; D gene ambiguous. Germline loops: CDR1 LNHNV, CDR2 YYDKDF (reference sequence). CDR3 size: 13 residues. Trimming removed 0 bases at V and 4 bases at J, with 4 bases between. CDR3 loop: CATSRDLNQPQHF. The CDR3 DNA follows: TGTGCCACCAGCAGAGATCTTAATCAGCCCCAGCATTTT.

This chain connects TRBV4-2 to TRBJ2-3; D uncertain. The CDR3 has 16 amino acids. Germline CDR1 and CDR2: LGHNA and YNFKEQ. V was shortened by 4 bases and J by 3 bases, with 17 bases between the two germline ends. The CDR3 is CASSPRGALETDTQYF. The DNA for the CDR3 is TGTGCCAGCAGCCCCAGAGGAGCATTAGAAACAGATACGCAGTATTTT.

In this sample, this clone turned up once. The CDR3 sequence: CASSPGQGTSYEQYF. DNA of the CDR3: TGTGCCAGCAGCCCGGGACAGGGGACGTCTTACGAGCAGTACTTC. The chain joins TRBV5-4 to TRBJ2-7; the match to TRBD1 covers 10 bases. The CDR3 loop spans 15 amino acids. After removal of 4 bases from V and 4 bases from J, the junction contained 8 bases not matched to a gene. Germline V CDR1 and CDR2: SGHNT, YYREEE (reference sequence).